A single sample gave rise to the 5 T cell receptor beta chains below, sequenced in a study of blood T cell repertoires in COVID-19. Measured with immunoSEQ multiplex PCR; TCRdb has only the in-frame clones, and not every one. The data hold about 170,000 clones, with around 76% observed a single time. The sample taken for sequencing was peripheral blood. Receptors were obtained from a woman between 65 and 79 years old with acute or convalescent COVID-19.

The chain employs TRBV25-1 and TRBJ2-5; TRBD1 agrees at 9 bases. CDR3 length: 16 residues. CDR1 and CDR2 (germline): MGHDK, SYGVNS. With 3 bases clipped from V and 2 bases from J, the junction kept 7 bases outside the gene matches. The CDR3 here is CASSDTLGQGQETQYF. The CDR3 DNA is TGTGCCAGCAGTGACACTTTGGGACAGGGACAAGAGACCCAGTACTTC.

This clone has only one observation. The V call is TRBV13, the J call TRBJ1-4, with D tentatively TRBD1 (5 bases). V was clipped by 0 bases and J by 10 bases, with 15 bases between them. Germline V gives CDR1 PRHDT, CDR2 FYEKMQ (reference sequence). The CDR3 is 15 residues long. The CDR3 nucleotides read TGTGCCAGCAGCTTAGGCCGGACATCGGCGACAAAACTGTTTTTT. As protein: CASSLGRTSATKLFF.

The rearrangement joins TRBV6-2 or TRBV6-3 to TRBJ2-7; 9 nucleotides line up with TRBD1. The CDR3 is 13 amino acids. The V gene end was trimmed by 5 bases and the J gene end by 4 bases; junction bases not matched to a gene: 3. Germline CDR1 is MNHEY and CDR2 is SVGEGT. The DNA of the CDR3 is TGTGCCAGCAGTCATGGACAGGGGTACGAGCAGTACTTC. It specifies CASSHGQGYEQYF.

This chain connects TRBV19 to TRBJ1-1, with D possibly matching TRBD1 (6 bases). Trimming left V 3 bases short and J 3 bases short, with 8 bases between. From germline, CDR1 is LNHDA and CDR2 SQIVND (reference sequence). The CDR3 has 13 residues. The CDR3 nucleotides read TGTGCCAGTAGTATTAACAGGGACACTGAAGCTTTCTTT. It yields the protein CASSINRDTEAFF.

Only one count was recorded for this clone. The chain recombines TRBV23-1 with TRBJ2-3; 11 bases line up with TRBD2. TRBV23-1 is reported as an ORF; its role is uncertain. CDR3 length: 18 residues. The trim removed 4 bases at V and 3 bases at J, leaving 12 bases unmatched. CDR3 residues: CASSPRLAGGPSTDTQYF. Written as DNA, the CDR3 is TGCGCCAGCAGTCCCCGGTTAGCGGGGGGGCCGTCGACAGATACGCAGTATTTT.